This T cell receptor beta chain was found in a study of shared clonotypes between healthy human individuals. Study background: Three CD4 naive, three CD4 memory, two CD8 naive and one CD8 memory plate were used per donor.

Deletions cut 1 base from V and 0 bases from J, with 9 bases between. This CDR3 is 15 amino acids long. Germline lookup yields CDR1 LGHNA and CDR2 YNFKEQ. The material for each subset, its genomic DNA, was split evenly across several immunoSEQ plates. The repertoire was sequenced with immunoSEQ multiplex PCR; TCRdb's copy has only in-frame clones and lacks some. The sample consists of under 1,100,000 clones, about 80% of them appearing once. This clone was detected only once. Its specificity is not known. Findings and caveats of the study: Investigators collected only blood, and repertoires in tissues likely differ. Non-shared clonotypes had lower generation probabilities than clonotypes shared by all four sorted-subset donors.

Sequencing used memory CD4+ T cells from PBMCs. As for subset: CD45RA-negative fraction. This chain joins TRBV4-2 and TRBJ1-1; no clear D gene. This clonotype was sampled from a man between 18 and 29 years old in good health. Some clones in this sample may be carry-over from other donors' samples. The CDR3 DNA reads as TGTGCCAGCAGCCAAGGACCCCTTATGAACACTGAAGCTTTCTTT. Its translation is CASSQGPLMNTEAFF.